This T cell receptor beta chain was sequenced in a study of monozygotic twins with inflammatory bowel disease. CDR1 DFQATT and CDR2 SNEGSKA come from the germline V gene (reference sequence). CDR3 length: 14 amino acids. TCRdb re-analyzed the 5' RACE reads; it lists each CDR3 protein once, without DNA. Its clone listing holds 150,000 to 200,000 distinct CDR3 sequences. This chain connects TRBV20-1 to TRBJ1-2. The source is a human donor with ulcerative colitis or Crohn's disease, or a healthy co-twin of an affected twin (not recorded which). Sequences were obtained from blood. This CDR3 is CSARGAGSRYGYTF.